This TCR beta chain was identified in a study of blood T cells in healthy people across ages. Whole-study context: Capturing about one barcoded beta molecule per two T cells was achieved by template switching. Overall study results and limits: Both naive CD4+ cell counts and diversity were greater in long-lived donors than in aged donors. In older individuals, TCR beta diversity per million T cells was lower, falling roughly linearly with age.

This clonotype was found a few times. Its antigen is not known. The V gene's germline CDR1 is SGHTA and CDR2 FQGNSA. The CDR3 loop spans 18 amino acids. V shed 3 bases and J 4 bases; nucleotides not matched to a gene: 15. It was with a sample-barcoded 5' primer and a J-beta primer mix that a second PCR of roughly 7 to 11 cycles was run. MiXCR was run by TCRdb on the 5' RACE reads, yielding one entry per CDR3 protein. The sample has fewer than 900,000 distinct CDR3 sequences, roughly 49% seen once. Sequenced input: blood. This chain connects TRBV7-2 to TRBJ2-7; 10 positions match TRBD2. This TCR derives from a woman aged 60-75 years in good health. The CDR3 DNA reads as TGTGCCAGCAGCTTTATTCGCCGGCTAGCGGGAGTTTGGTACGAGCAGTACTTC. It codes for CASSFIRRLAGVWYEQYF. Filled out from reference TRBV7-2 and TRBJ2-7, the complete variable domain reads GAGVSQSPSNKVTEKGKDVELRCDPISGHTALYWYRQSLGQGLEFLIYFQGNSAPDKSGLPSDRFSAERTGGSVSTLTIQRTQQEDSAVYLCASSFIRRLAGVWYEQYFGPGTRLTVT.